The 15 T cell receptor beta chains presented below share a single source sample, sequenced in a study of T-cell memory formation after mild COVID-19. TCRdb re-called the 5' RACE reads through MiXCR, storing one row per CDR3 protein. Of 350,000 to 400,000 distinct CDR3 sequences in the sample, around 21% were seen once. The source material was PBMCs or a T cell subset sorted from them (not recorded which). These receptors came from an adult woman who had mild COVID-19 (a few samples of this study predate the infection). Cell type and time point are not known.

The CDR3 DNA reads TGCGCCAGCAGCCAAGAGCGGGTGAATCCTTCACCCCTCCACTTT. It translates to CASSQERVNPSPLHF. The chain is built from TRBV4-1 and TRBJ1-6; D is unclear. The V gene lost 0 bases and the J gene lost 9 bases, with 12 bases spanning the gap. Germline V gene sequence: CDR1 MGHRA, CDR2 YSYEKL. The CDR3 has 15 amino acids.

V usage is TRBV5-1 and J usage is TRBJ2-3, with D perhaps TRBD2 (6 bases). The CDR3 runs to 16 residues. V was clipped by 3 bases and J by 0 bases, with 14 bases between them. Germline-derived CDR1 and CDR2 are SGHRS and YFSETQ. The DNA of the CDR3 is TGCGCCAGCAGCTCTGATGGGGGACTTAGCACAGATACGCAGTATTTT. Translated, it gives CASSSDGGLSTDTQYF.

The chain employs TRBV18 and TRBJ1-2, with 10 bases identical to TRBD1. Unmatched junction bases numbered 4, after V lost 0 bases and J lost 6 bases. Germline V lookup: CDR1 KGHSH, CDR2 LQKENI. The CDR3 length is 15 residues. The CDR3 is CASSPPMGTGDGYTF. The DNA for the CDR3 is TGTGCCAGCTCACCACCGATGGGGACAGGGGATGGCTACACCTTC.

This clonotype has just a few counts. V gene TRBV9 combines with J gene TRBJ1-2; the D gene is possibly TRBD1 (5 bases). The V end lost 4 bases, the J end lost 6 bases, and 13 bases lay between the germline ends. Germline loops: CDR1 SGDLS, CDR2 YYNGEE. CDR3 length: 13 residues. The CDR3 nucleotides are TGTGCCAGCAGCCCCAAACCGGGGGATGGCTACACCTTC. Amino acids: CASSPKPGDGYTF.

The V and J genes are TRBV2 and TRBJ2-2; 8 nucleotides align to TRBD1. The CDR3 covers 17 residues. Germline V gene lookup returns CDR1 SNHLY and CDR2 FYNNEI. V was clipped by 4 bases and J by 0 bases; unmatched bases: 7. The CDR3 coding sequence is TGTGCCAGCAGTGTACGATCAGGGGGCACGAACACCGGGGAGCTGTTTTTT. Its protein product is CASSVRSGGTNTGELFF.

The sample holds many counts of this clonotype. The CDR3 loop reads CASSLGPTGYTEAFF. DNA of the CDR3: TGTGCCAGCAGCTTAGGGCCGACAGGGTATACTGAAGCTTTCTTT. The J gene is TRBJ1-1, the V gene TRBV7-3; 7 nucleotides agree with TRBD1. The CDR3 loop spans 15 amino acids. Germline assignment: CDR1 SGHTA and CDR2 FQGTGA. V dropped 2 bases and J dropped 5; count of bases not matched to a gene: 8.

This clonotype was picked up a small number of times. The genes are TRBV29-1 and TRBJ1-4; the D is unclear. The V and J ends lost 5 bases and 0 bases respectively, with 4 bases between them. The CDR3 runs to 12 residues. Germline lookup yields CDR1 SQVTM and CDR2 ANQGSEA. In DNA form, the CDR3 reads TGCAGCGTTTCCGCAACTAATGAAAAACTGTTTTTT. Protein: CSVSATNEKLFF.

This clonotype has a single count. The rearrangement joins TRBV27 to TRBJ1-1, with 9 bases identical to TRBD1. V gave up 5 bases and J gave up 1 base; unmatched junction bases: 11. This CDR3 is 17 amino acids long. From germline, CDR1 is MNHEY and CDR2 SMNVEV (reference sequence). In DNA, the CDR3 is TGTGCCAGCAGTCCCACGGGCGCGGGACAGGGGAACACTGAAGCTTTCTTT. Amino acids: CASSPTGAGQGNTEAFF.

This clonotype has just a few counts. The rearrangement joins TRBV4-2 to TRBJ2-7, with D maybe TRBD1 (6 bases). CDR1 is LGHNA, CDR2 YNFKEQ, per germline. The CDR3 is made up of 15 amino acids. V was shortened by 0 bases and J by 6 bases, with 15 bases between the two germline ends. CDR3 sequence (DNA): TGTGCCAGCAGCCAAGATAGGACAGTCGAAATCGAGCAGTACTTC. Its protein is CASSQDRTVEIEQYF.

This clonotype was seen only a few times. The CDR3 loop reads CASSPGGDRQETQYF. In DNA form, the CDR3 reads TGCGCCAGCAGCCCTGGAGGGGACAGACAAGAGACCCAGTACTTC. The rearrangement uses TRBV5-1 and TRBJ2-5; tentatively, D is TRBD1 (7 bases). V shed 4 bases and J shed 2 bases, with 15 bases lying between them. The CDR3 consists of 15 residues. Germline V gene data show CDR1 as SGHRS and CDR2 as YFSETQ.

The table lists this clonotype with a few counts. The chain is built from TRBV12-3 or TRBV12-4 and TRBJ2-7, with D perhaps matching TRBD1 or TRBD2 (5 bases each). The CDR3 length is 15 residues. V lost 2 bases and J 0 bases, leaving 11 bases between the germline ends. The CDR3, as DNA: TGTGCCAGCAGTTTATTGGGGGTAAGCTCCTACGAGCAGTACTTC. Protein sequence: CASSLLGVSSYEQYF.

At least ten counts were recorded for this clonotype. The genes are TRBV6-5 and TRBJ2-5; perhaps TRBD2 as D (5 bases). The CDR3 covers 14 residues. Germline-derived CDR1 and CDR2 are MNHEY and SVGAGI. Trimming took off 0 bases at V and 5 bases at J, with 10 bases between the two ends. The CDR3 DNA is TGTGCCAGCAGTTACTCAGCTAGCCGGGAGACCCAGTACTTC. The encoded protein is CASSYSASRETQYF.

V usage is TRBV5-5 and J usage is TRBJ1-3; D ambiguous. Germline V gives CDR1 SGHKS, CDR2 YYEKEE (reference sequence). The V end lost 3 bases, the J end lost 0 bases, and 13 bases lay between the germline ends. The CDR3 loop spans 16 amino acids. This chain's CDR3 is CASSYDTLGSGNTIYF. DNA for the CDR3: TGTGCCAGCAGCTATGACACCTTGGGCTCTGGAAACACCATATATTTT.

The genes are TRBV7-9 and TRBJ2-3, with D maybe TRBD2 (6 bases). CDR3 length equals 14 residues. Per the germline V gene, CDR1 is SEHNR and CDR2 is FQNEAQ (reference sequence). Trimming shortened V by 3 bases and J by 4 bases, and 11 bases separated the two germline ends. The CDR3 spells CASSLAGFADTQYF. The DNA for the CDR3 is TGTGCCAGCAGCTTGGCGGGGTTCGCAGATACGCAGTATTTT.

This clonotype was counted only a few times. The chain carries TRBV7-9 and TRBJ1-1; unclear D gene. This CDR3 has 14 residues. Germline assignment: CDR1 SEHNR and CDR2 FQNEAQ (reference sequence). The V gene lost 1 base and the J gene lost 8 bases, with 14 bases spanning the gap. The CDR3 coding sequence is TGTGCCAGCAGCTTAGAGGCTACCTGGCCCGAAGCTTTCTTT. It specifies CASSLEATWPEAFF. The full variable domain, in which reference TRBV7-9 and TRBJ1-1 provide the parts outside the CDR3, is DTGVSQNPRHKITKRGQNVTFRCDPISEHNRLYWYRQTLGQGPEFLTYFQNEAQLEKSRLLSDRFSAERPKGSFSTLEIQRTEQGDSAMYLCASSLEATWPEAFFGQGTRLTVV.